Below are 3 T cell receptor beta chains sequenced from a single sample in a study of blood T cell repertoires in COVID-19. The table came from immunoSEQ multiplex PCR; TCRdb's copy has only in-frame clones and leaves some out. In the table there are approximately 250,000 clones, around 83% of which are singletons. The sequencing sample was made of peripheral blood. These receptors were obtained from a man aged 40-55 years who had recovered from COVID-19.

The chain combines TRBV7-8 with TRBJ2-2, with TRBD1 identical over 10 bases. Losses at the gene ends were 10 bases for V and 4 bases for J; bases not matched to a gene: 6. This CDR3 comprises 14 residues. Germline CDR1 is SGHVS and CDR2 is FQNEAQ. This chain's CDR3 is CANTRDRGTGELFF. The CDR3, as DNA: TGTGCCAACACCCGGGACAGGGGCACCGGGGAGCTGTTTTTT.

CDR3 coding DNA: TGCAGCGGCAGGACGGACAGCCGTGGCTACACCTTC. Protein sequence: CSGRTDSRGYTF. J is TRBJ1-2 and V is TRBV29-1; maybe TRBD1 (6 bases). Trimming pared 7 bases from V and 7 bases from J, leaving 16 bases between. The CDR3 spans 12 residues. CDR1 SQVTM and CDR2 ANQGSEA come from the germline V gene.

The gene calls are TRBV7-9 and TRBJ1-5, with D possibly TRBD1 on 5 matching bases. Germline CDR1 SEHNR, CDR2 FQNEAQ (reference sequence). Trimming removed 5 bases from V and 7 bases from J, with 21 bases in between. CDR3 length equals 16 residues. The CDR3 is CASSNYREDTGQPQHF. The DNA for the CDR3 is TGTGCCAGCAGCAATTACCGGGAGGACACGGGGCAGCCCCAGCATTTT.